This paragraph covers one T cell receptor beta chain sequence. These data are taken from a study of cytotoxic CD8 clonotypes in ibrutinib-treated CLL. TCRdb keeps only in-frame clones here, not all; method: immunoSEQ multiplex PCR. The data hold 42,000 or so clones, with approximately 71% observed a single time. The CDR3 spans 17 residues. The trim removed 6 bases at V and 2 bases at J, leaving 14 bases unmatched. Germline CDR1 and CDR2: MNHEY and SMNVEV (reference sequence). The chain uses TRBV27 and TRBJ2-7; 9 nucleotides agree with TRBD1. Specimen: PBMCs, collected at disease progression, from a patient treated with ibrutinib. The receptor was derived from a human donor with chronic lymphocytic leukemia. The CDR3 region is CASSVRPSGQGPYEQYF. CDR3 sequence (DNA): TGTGCCAGCAGCGTAAGGCCATCGGGACAGGGACCCTACGAGCAGTACTTC.